The 23 T cell receptor beta chains in this list originate from one sample, sequenced in a study of cytotoxic CD8 clonotypes in ibrutinib-treated CLL. Libraries were prepared by immunoSEQ multiplex PCR; TCRdb keeps only in-frame clonotypes and omits some of them. Among approximately 60,000 clones listed, roughly 58% were seen once. The sequencing here drew on PBMCs, taken at disease progression, from a patient treated with ibrutinib. These receptors all come from a human donor with chronic lymphocytic leukemia.

The sample holds a few counts of this clone. The chain is built from TRBV7-2 and TRBJ1-3; possible D gene TRBD1, 6 bases. Trimming removed 5 bases at V and 4 bases at J, with 18 bases between. The germline V gene has CDR1 SGHTA and CDR2 FQGNSA. This CDR3 contains 16 residues. The chain's CDR3 is CASSPRGNVGGNTIYF. DNA of the CDR3: TGTGCCAGCAGCCCAAGGGGGAACGTGGGCGGAAACACCATATATTTT. The full variable domain, rest sourced from reference TRBV7-2 and TRBJ1-3, is GAGVSQSPSNKVTEKGKDVELRCDPISGHTALYWYRQSLGQGLEFLIYFQGNSAPDKSGLPSDRFSAERTGGSVSTLTIQRTQQEDSAVYLCASSPRGNVGGNTIYFGEGSWLTVV.

The chain employs TRBV4-3 and TRBJ2-6; D uncertain. Germline CDR1 and CDR2: LGHNA and YSLEER. Trimming took 0 bases from V and 2 from J, leaving 14 bases between them. The length of the CDR3 is 18 residues. Here the CDR3 reads CASSQEAGLFAGANVLTF. DNA for the CDR3: TGCGCCAGCAGCCAAGAGGCAGGTCTGTTCGCTGGGGCCAACGTCCTGACTTTC.

This clone was detected only a few times. The rearrangement uses TRBV11-2 and TRBJ1-6; D ambiguous. In germline, CDR1 is SGHAT, CDR2 FQNNGV. The CDR3 has 12 residues. Trimming stripped 5 bases from V and 10 bases from J, with 9 bases between. In DNA, the CDR3 is TGTGCCAGCAGCCATCCAAGCTCACCCCTCCACTTT. It codes for CASSHPSSPLHF.

The V call is TRBV11-2, the J call TRBJ1-6; a possible D gene is TRBD1 (5 bases). The V gene's germline CDR1 is SGHAT and CDR2 FQNNGV. The V and J ends lost 4 bases and 10 bases respectively, with 14 bases between them. The length of the CDR3 is 14 residues. Here the CDR3 reads CASSSRDLGSPLHF. DNA for the CDR3: TGTGCCAGCAGCTCCCGGGACCTGGGGTCACCCCTCCACTTT.

The chain carries TRBV6-5 and TRBJ2-5; TRBD1 aligns across 9 bases. The J call is in doubt because the DNA end fits TRBJ2-7 better. CDR3 length equals 14 residues. Germline CDR1 and CDR2: MNHEY and SVGAGI. The CDR3 coding sequence is TGTGCCAGCAGTGACAGGGGGAGCTCCTACGAGCAGTACTTC. Translated: CASSDRGSSYEQYF.

The chain has TRBV27 and TRBJ2-1, with D possibly matching TRBD2 (6 bases). CDR3 length: 15 amino acids. Trimming cost V 3 bases and J 6 bases, with 15 bases left between them. From germline, CDR1 is MNHEY and CDR2 SMNVEV (reference sequence). The CDR3 DNA reads as TGTGCCAGCAGTTTCGACCTAACTAGCCCCAATGAGCAGTTCTTC. It encodes CASSFDLTSPNEQFF.

The chain carries TRBV7-9 and TRBJ1-2; TRBD1 is a possible D gene (6 bases). Per the germline V gene, CDR1 is SEHNR and CDR2 is FQNEAQ (reference sequence). V shed 8 bases and J shed 2 bases, with 15 bases lying between them. CDR3 length equals 14 residues. The CDR3 here is CASGTAGTNYGYTF. As DNA, the CDR3 is TGTGCCAGCGGTACGGCCGGGACAAACTATGGCTACACCTTC.

This clone has a handful of counts. The V call is TRBV9, the J call TRBJ1-3, with D possibly matching TRBD1 (5 bases). V was pared by 4 bases and J by 2 bases, with 10 bases between. This CDR3 is 14 amino acids long. Per germline, CDR1 SGDLS and CDR2 YYNGEE. CDR3 sequence reads: CASSQGQPGNTIYF. The CDR3 coding sequence is TGTGCCAGCAGCCAGGGCCAGCCTGGAAACACCATATATTTT.

The J gene is TRBJ2-1, the V gene TRBV5-1; 7 bases are a match to TRBD2. The junction had 10 bases not matched to a gene; V was cut back by 1 base and J by 9 bases. Germline CDR1 SGHRS, CDR2 YFSETQ. The CDR3 sequence is 15 residues long. CDR3 region: CASSLPLSGLPEQFF. The CDR3 DNA reads as TGCGCCAGCAGCTTGCCCCTTAGCGGGCTACCTGAGCAGTTCTTC.

This clone was seen a few times. The chain couples TRBV6-5 to TRBJ2-3, with unresolved D. V was shortened by 6 bases and J by 4 bases, with 11 bases between the two germline ends. The length of the CDR3 is 13 residues. Germline loops: CDR1 MNHEY, CDR2 SVGAGI. CDR3 region: CASRSLGADTQYF. The DNA of the CDR3 is TGTGCCAGCAGATCCCTTGGGGCAGATACGCAGTATTTT.

The chain couples TRBV13 to TRBJ1-6; 8 nucleotides agree with TRBD1. The CDR3 has 13 residues. Losses at the gene ends were 6 bases for V and 10 bases for J; bases not matched to a gene: 5. The germline V gene encodes CDR1 PRHDT and CDR2 FYEKMQ (reference sequence). CDR3 coding DNA: TGTGCCAGCAGGGACAGGGATGAATCACCCCTCCACTTT. It translates to CASRDRDESPLHF.

Only a few counts were recorded for this clone. The rearrangement uses TRBV10-3 and TRBJ1-3; D remains ambiguous. The CDR3 contains 16 residues. Trimming took off 4 bases at V and 0 bases at J, with 13 bases between the two ends. The germline CDR1 and CDR2 sequences are ENHRY and SYGVKD. CDR3 coding DNA: TGTGCCATCAGTGCGTTCCAAGACAACTCTGGAAACACCATATATTTT. It codes for CAISAFQDNSGNTIYF.

This clone has a handful of counts. The gene calls are TRBV7-2 and TRBJ2-4, with D maybe TRBD1 (6 bases). This CDR3 comprises 15 residues. V dropped 5 bases and J dropped 0 bases, with 11 bases sitting between them. Looked up from germline, CDR1 is SGHTA and CDR2 is FQGNSA. The CDR3 sequence: CASSPPGVAKNIQYF. The CDR3 region has the DNA TGTGCCAGCAGCCCACCAGGGGTAGCCAAAAACATTCAGTACTTC.

The chain links TRBV7-2 to TRBJ1-3; maybe TRBD1 (6 bases). CDR3 length equals 15 residues. Per the germline V gene, CDR1 is SGHTA and CDR2 is FQGNSA. V was trimmed by 5 bases and J by 3 bases, leaving 14 bases between them. In DNA, the CDR3 is TGTGCCAGCAGCAGAGATACAGGGATTGGAAACACCATATATTTT. Its translation: CASSRDTGIGNTIYF.

The rearrangement uses TRBV11-2 and TRBJ2-7, with D tentatively TRBD1 or TRBD2 (5 bases each). This CDR3 is 12 amino acids long. The germline gives CDR1 SGHAT, CDR2 FQNNGV. Between the trimmed V and J ends, which lost 1 base and 5 bases, there was a span of 6 bases. CDR3 DNA sequence: TGTGCCAGCAGCTTAGCGGGACACGAGCAGTACTTC. Its translation: CASSLAGHEQYF.

V is TRBV7-8 and J is TRBJ2-7; 10 bases align to TRBD1. The J segment lost 6 bases and the V segment lost 5 bases, leaving 13 bases of the junction unmatched. CDR3 size: 16 residues. Per germline, CDR1 SGHVS and CDR2 FQNEAQ. The CDR3 DNA reads as TGTGCCAGCAGCCTGCTGGGGACAGGGGCCTCGGGCGAGCAGTACTTC. Translating it yields CASSLLGTGASGEQYF.

The CDR3 nucleotides read TGCGCCAGCAGCCGAGGACAGGGGTTGAGCTACACCTTC. This gives the protein CASSRGQGLSYTF. The chain couples TRBV5-1 to TRBJ1-2; 9 nucleotides match TRBD1. The CDR3 totals 13 residues. CDR1 and CDR2 (germline): SGHRS, YFSETQ. J was trimmed by 9 bases and V by 4 bases; bases with no gene match: 7.

This clone was seen more than once but under ten times. V and J are TRBV19 and TRBJ2-1; 10 bases match TRBD2. The CDR3 sequence is 16 residues long. Per germline, CDR1 LNHDA and CDR2 SQIVND (reference sequence). The ends lost 9 bases at V and 2 bases at J; junction bases unmatched: 10. DNA of the CDR3: TGTGCCAGCAGGCCATTTAGCGGGGGGACCTACAATGAGCAGTTCTTC. Protein sequence: CASRPFSGGTYNEQFF.

This clone has more than one count but fewer than ten. V gene TRBV2 combines with J gene TRBJ1-5; TRBD1 is a possible D gene (6 bases). The CDR3 spans 13 residues. Per germline, CDR1 SNHLY and CDR2 FYNNEI. Trimming took off 6 bases at V and 5 bases at J, with 11 bases between the two ends. The CDR3 reads CASRGGQYQPQHF. CDR3 DNA: TGTGCCAGCAGAGGTGGACAGTATCAGCCCCAGCATTTT.

This clone was detected only a few times. The rearrangement links TRBV1 to TRBJ2-7; TRBD2, the table's D call, was not compared with the DNA. TRBV1 is annotated as a pseudogene. The CDR3 length is 14 residues. CDR3: CTSMPGLGSYEQYF. CDR3 nucleotide sequence: TGCACCAGCATGCCGGGACTTGGGTCCTACGAGCAGTACTTC.

V and J are TRBV5-1 and TRBJ2-5, with a possible D match to TRBD1 (6 bases). With 4 bases removed from V and 5 bases from J, the gap between germline ends came to 15 bases. The CDR3 totals 14 residues. Per germline, CDR1 SGHRS and CDR2 YFSETQ. Written as DNA, the CDR3 is TGCGCCAGCAGCCCGCCAGGGGTTTGGGAGACCCAGTACTTC. This gives the protein CASSPPGVWETQYF.

The chain recombines TRBV29-1 with TRBJ2-7; tentative D call: TRBD2 (6 bases). The length of the CDR3 is 14 residues. Germline values: CDR1 SQVTM, CDR2 ANQGSEA. The germline V and J ends were trimmed by 5 bases and 2 bases, with 16 bases remaining between them. CDR3 DNA: TGCAGCGTTAGTTTGGGGGGTCCTACCTACGAGCAGTACTTC. Its protein product is CSVSLGGPTYEQYF.

In this sample, this clone turned up a few times. The DNA for the CDR3 is TGTGCCTGGGGACAGGGGGGAAGGCAGTACTTC. Translated: CAWGQGGRQYF. The chain couples TRBV30 to TRBJ2-7; 10 nucleotides line up with TRBD1. The CDR3 sequence is 11 residues long. V shed 5 bases, J shed 9 bases, and the junction held 4 bases outside the gene matches. Germline V gene sequence: CDR1 GTSNPN, CDR2 SVGIG (reference sequence).